This T cell receptor beta chain appears in the sequencing data of a study of blood T cell repertoires in COVID-19. The V and J ends lost 2 bases and 7 bases, in that order; junction bases with no gene match: 4. From germline, CDR1 is SGHVS and CDR2 FQNEAQ. The CDR3 loop spans 15 amino acids. TCRdb keeps only in-frame clones here, not all; method: immunoSEQ multiplex PCR. The table shows some 150,000 clones, with roughly nine tenths occurring only once. The rearrangement uses TRBV7-8 and TRBJ1-6; 8 bases are a match to TRBD1. The clonotype originates from a woman aged 60-75 years with COVID-19, enrolled during active disease. The sequencing input was peripheral blood. CDR3 in DNA: TGTGCCAGCAGCTTAATCCGGGACAGGAATTCACCCCTCCACTTT. Its translation is CASSLIRDRNSPLHF.